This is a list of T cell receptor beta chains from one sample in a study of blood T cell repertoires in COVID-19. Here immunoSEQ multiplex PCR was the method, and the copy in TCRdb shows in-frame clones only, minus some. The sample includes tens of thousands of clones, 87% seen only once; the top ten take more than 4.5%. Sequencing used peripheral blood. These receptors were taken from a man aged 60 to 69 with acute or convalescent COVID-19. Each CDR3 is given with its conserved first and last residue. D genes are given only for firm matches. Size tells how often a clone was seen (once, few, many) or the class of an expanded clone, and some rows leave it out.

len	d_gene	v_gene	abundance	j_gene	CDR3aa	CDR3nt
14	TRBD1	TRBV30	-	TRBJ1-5	CAWTKTGEFQPQHF	TGTGCCTGGACCAAGACAGGGGAATTTCAGCCCCAGCATTTT
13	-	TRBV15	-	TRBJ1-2	CATSRGRENGYTF	TGTGCCACCAGCAGAGGTAGGGAGAATGGCTACACCTTC
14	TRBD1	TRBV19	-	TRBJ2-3	CASSPRTGGDTQYF	TGTGCCAGTAGTCCCCGGACAGGGGGCGATACGCAGTATTTT
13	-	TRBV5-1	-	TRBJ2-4	CASSPSGGYIQYF	TGCGCCAGCAGTCCCAGCGGCGGGTACATTCAGTACTTC
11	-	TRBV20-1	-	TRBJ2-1	CSASNRDWQFF	TGCAGTGCATCAAACCGGGACTGGCAGTTCTTC
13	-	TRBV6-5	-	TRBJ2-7	CASKTPGAYEQYF	TGTGCCAGCAAGACGCCAGGGGCATACGAGCAGTACTTC
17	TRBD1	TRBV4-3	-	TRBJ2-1	CASSQRPGQGAGNEQFF	TGCGCCAGCAGCCAAAGACCCGGACAGGGGGCGGGAAATGAGCAGTTCTTC
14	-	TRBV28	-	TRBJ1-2	CASSPPSRGAGYTF	TGTGCCAGCAGTCCACCAAGCCGAGGAGCCGGCTACACCTTC
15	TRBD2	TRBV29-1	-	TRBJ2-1	CSVEGLAGDYNEQFF	TGCAGCGTTGAAGGGCTAGCGGGGGACTACAATGAGCAGTTCTTC
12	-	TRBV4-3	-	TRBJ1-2	CASSQDRGGYTF	TGCGCCAGCAGCCAAGATAGGGGTGGCTACACCTTC
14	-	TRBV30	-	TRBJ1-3	CAWSVHRSGNTIYF	TGCGCCTGGAGTGTACACCGTTCTGGAAACACCATATATTTT
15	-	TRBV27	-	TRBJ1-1	CASMGVPRRTTEAFF	TGTGCCAGCATGGGAGTTCCCCGACGAACCACTGAAGCTTTCTTT
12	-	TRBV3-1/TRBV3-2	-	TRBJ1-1	CASGTLNTEAFF	TGTGCCAGCGGGACACTGAACACTGAAGCTTTCTTT
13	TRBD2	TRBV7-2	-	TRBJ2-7	CASSLDQAGPQYF	TGTGCCAGCAGCTTAGATCAAGCGGGGCCGCAGTACTTC
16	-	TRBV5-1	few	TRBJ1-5	CASSLERQAGNQPQHF	TGCGCCAGCAGCCTGGAACGACAGGCTGGCAATCAGCCCCAGCATTTT
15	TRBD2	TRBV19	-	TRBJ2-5	CASSIGTSLVETQYF	TGTGCCAGTTCCATCGGGACTAGTCTCGTCGAGACCCAGTACTTC
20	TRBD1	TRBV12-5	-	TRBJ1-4	CASGLAETGGASNNYEKLFF	TGTGCTAGTGGTTTGGCAGAAACAGGGGGCGCGAGTAATAATTACGAAAAACTGTTTTTT
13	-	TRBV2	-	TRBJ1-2	CASSAQLSGGYTF	TGTGCCAGCAGTGCACAGCTTTCTGGTGGCTACACCTTC
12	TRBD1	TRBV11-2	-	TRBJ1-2	CASRLTGDGYTF	TGTGCCAGCAGACTGACAGGGGACGGCTACACCTTC
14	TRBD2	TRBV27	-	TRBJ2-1	CASSLPLAGSEQFF	TGTGCCAGCAGTTTACCACTAGCGGGAAGCGAGCAGTTCTTC
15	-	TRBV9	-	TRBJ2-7	CASSVASGYSYEQYF	TGTGCCAGCAGCGTAGCGAGCGGGTACTCCTACGAGCAGTACTTC
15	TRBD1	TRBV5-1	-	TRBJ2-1	CASSKWTGGTGEQFF	TGCGCCAGCAGCAAATGGACAGGGGGGACGGGTGAGCAGTTCTTC
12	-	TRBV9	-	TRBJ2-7	CASSASGDEQYF	TGTGCCAGCAGCGCCTCAGGGGACGAGCAGTACTTC
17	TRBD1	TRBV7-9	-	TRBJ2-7	CASSPLSTGERGYEQYF	TGTGCCAGCAGCCCACTTTCCACAGGGGAAAGAGGATACGAGCAGTACTTC
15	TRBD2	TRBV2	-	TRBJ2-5	CASSLLAGGRETQYF	TGTGCCAGCAGCCTACTAGCGGGGGGGCGAGAGACCCAGTACTTC
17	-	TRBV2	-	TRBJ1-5	CASSEDFGTPSNQPQHF	TGTGCCAGCAGTGAAGACTTCGGGACACCGAGCAATCAGCCCCAGCATTTT
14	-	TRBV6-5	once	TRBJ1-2	CASSYFGGRYGYTF	TGTGCCAGCAGTTACTTCGGAGGGCGATATGGCTACACCTTC
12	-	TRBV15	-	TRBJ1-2	CATSTREGGYTF	TGTGCCACCAGCACCCGGGAGGGTGGCTACACCTTC
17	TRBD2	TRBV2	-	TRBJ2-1	CASSPGLAGGPQLEQFF	TGTGCCAGCAGTCCTGGACTAGCGGGGGGCCCGCAGCTTGAGCAGTTCTTC
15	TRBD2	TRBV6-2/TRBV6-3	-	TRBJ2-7	CASSWWGGSSYEQYF	TGTGCCAGCAGTTGGTGGGGGGGGAGCTCCTACGAGCAGTACTTC
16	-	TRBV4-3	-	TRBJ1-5	CASSQDHGGSNQPQHF	TGCGCCAGCAGCCAAGATCACGGAGGTAGCAATCAGCCCCAGCATTTT
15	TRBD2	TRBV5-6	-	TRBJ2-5	CASSGRLAGAETQYF	TGTGCCAGCAGCGGTCGACTAGCGGGGGCTGAGACCCAGTACTTC
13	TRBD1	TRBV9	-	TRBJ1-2	CASSGYRGTGYTF	TGTGCCAGCAGCGGATACAGGGGTACGGGCTACACCTTC
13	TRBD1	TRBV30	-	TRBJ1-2	CALARTGDYGYTF	TGTGCCCTGGCCAGGACAGGGGACTATGGCTACACCTTC
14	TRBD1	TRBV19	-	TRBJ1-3	CASSEQGRGNTIYF	TGTGCCAGTAGTGAACAGGGGAGAGGAAACACCATATATTTT
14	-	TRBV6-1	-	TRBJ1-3	CASHREGSGNTIYF	TGTGCCAGCCACCGGGAGGGATCTGGAAACACCATATATTTT
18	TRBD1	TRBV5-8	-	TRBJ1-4	CASSPPFRDRGLREKLFF	TGTGCCAGCAGCCCGCCGTTTCGGGACAGGGGGCTTCGTGAAAAACTGTTTTTT
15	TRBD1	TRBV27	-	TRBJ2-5	CASSRTGGLGETQYF	TGTGCCAGCAGTCGTACAGGGGGCCTGGGCGAGACCCAGTACTTC
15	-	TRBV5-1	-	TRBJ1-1	CASSLDGRSNTEAFF	TGCGCCAGCAGCTTGGATGGCAGGTCGAACACTGAAGCTTTCTTT
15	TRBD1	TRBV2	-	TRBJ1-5	CASCTGGMGNQPQHF	TGTGCCAGCTGCACAGGGGGGATGGGCAATCAGCCCCAGCATTTT
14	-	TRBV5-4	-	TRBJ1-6	CASRWQGGNSPLHF	TGTGCCAGCAGATGGCAGGGAGGAAATTCACCCCTCCACTTT
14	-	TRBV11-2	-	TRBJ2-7	CASSLVSQGTEQYF	TGTGCCAGCAGCTTAGTATCCCAGGGGACCGAGCAGTACTTC
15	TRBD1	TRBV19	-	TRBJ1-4	CASSQAQGGGEKLFF	TGTGCCAGTAGTCAAGCACAGGGGGGAGGTGAAAAACTGTTTTTT
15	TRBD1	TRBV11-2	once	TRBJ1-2	CASSPDRSTNYGYTF	TGTGCCAGCAGCCCGGACAGGAGCACAAACTATGGCTACACCTTC
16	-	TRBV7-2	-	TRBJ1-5	CASSLRSEGGSQPQHF	TGTGCCAGCAGCTTACGGTCCGAGGGAGGGTCTCAGCCCCAGCATTTT
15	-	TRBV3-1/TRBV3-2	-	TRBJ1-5	CASSQDTGSNQPQHF	TGTGCCAGCAGCCAAGATACAGGGAGCAATCAGCCCCAGCATTTT
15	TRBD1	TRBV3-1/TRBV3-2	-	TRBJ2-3	CASSSTGGFTDTQYF	TGTGCCAGCAGCTCGACAGGGGGCTTCACAGATACGCAGTATTTT
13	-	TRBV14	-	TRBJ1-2	CASSQAGAVGYTF	TGTGCCAGCAGCCAAGCAGGGGCCGTCGGCTACACCTTC